Listed here are 20 T cell receptor beta chains from one sample, sequenced in a study of T cell responses to AZD1222 COVID-19 vaccine (dated by TCRdb to the early 2020s). The library relied on the immunoSEQ multiplex PCR assay. Imported from immuneACCESS, the table was reduced by TCRdb to in-frame sequences with V and J called. These copies leave out some clones; in studies compared against another copy, an unresolved V gene accounts for under half, and the cause of the remainder is not known. Here the sample has roughly 120,000 clones; 85% to 95% occur a single time. The biggest ten clones account for approximately 7% of the sample. This specimen's time point label, per the study, means: baseline before first vaccination. The sample was peripheral blood, taken on day 0 of AZD1222 vaccination. The receptors were gathered from an adult in good health.

V is TRBV19 and J is TRBJ2-7, with D perhaps TRBD2 (6 bases). The ends were cut back, 1 base at V and 0 bases at J, with 10 bases in the middle. This CDR3 region has 15 residues. Germline V gene data show CDR1 as LNHDA and CDR2 as SQIVND (reference sequence). CDR3 region: CASSIGEAASYEQYF. CDR3 DNA sequence: TGTGCCAGTAGTATAGGGGAGGCAGCCTCCTACGAGCAGTACTTC.

This sequence joins TRBV11-2 and TRBJ1-2; maybe TRBD1 (5 bases). Looked up from germline, CDR1 is SGHAT and CDR2 is FQNNGV. This CDR3 has 15 residues. Deletions cut 1 base from V and 4 bases from J, with 13 bases between. The CDR3 here is CASSLGQGGLYGYTF. DNA of the CDR3: TGTGCCAGCAGCTTAGGGCAGGGAGGGCTCTATGGCTACACCTTC.

The chain has TRBV5-1 and TRBJ2-5, with 8 nucleotides matching TRBD2. The CDR3 runs 18 residues. Germline trimming cut 1 base from V and 3 bases from J; bases unmatched to any gene: 14. Germline V gene data show CDR1 as SGHRS and CDR2 as YFSETQ. The CDR3 region has the DNA TGCGCCAGCAGCTTGCAGGGGAATACCGGGACTAGAGAAGAGACCCAGTACTTC. Translating gives CASSLQGNTGTREETQYF.

This chain uses TRBV6-7 with TRBJ1-2, with 7 bases identical to TRBD1. TRBV6-7 is designated an ORF whose function remains uncertain. V dropped 6 bases and J dropped 14; count of bases not matched to a gene: 27. This CDR3 is 17 amino acids long. CDR3 nucleotides: TGTGCCAGCAGACGAGCCTCCCTTCAGGGGGGCGCAGTTGGGAAGACCTTC. It specifies CASRRASLQGGAVGKTF.

This chain connects TRBV19 to TRBJ2-4; D call uncertain. The CDR3 contains 16 residues. Germline CDR1 is LNHDA and CDR2 is SQIVND (reference sequence). Trimming pared 4 bases from V and 0 bases from J, leaving 13 bases between. The DNA for the CDR3 is TGTGCCAGTAGTAACAATCCAGCACTAGCCAAAAACATTCAGTACTTC. It yields the protein CASSNNPALAKNIQYF.

The gene calls are TRBV3-1 (or the pseudogene TRBV3-2) and TRBJ2-5; unclear D gene. From germline, CDR1 is LGHDT and CDR2 YNNKEL (reference sequence). The V gene lost 0 bases and the J gene lost 5 bases, with 10 bases spanning the gap. The CDR3 covers 14 residues. CDR3 bases: TGTGCCAGCAGCCAAGATGTTATTCGGGAGACCCAGTACTTC. Protein: CASSQDVIRETQYF.

The DNA for the CDR3 is TGTGCCAGCAGGCTTTACAATGAGCAGTTCTTC. It yields the protein CASRLYNEQFF. This chain links TRBV6-4 with TRBJ2-1; D not certain. V was shortened by 6 bases and J by 4 bases, with 4 bases between the two germline ends. Germline CDR1 MRHNA, CDR2 SNTAGT. There are 11 residues in the CDR3.

The chain joins TRBV28 to TRBJ1-5; D gene unclear. The CDR3 is made up of 14 amino acids. The germline V gene encodes CDR1 MDHEN and CDR2 SYDVKM. Trimming pared 3 bases from V and 3 bases from J, leaving 9 bases between. The CDR3 nucleotides are TGTGCCAGCAGTTTTGCAGAGAACAATCAGCCCCAGCATTTT. Translating it yields CASSFAENNQPQHF.

The gene calls are TRBV3-1 (or the pseudogene TRBV3-2) and TRBJ1-5; 7 bases align to TRBD1. The CDR3 spans 14 residues. Trimming removed 2 bases from V and 5 bases from J; junction bases left unmatched: 3. Germline CDR1 and CDR2: LGHDT and YNNKEL (reference sequence). In nucleotides, the CDR3 is TGTGCCAGCAGCCAAAGGACAGGAGATCAGCCCCAGCATTTT. It is translated as CASSQRTGDQPQHF.

This chain links TRBV6-5 with TRBJ1-4; D ambiguous. Germline V gene sequence: CDR1 MNHEY, CDR2 SVGAGI. The CDR3 has 15 amino acids. V lost 5 bases to trimming and J lost 4 bases, with 14 bases between them. CDR3 DNA: TGTGCCAGCAGTCAGCGTCCAGGAGTTAATGAAAAACTGTTTTTT. Translating it yields CASSQRPGVNEKLFF.

The chain recombines TRBV15 with TRBJ2-1, with 10 bases that match TRBD1. This CDR3 spans 18 amino acids. Germline values: CDR1 LNHNV, CDR2 YYDKDF (reference sequence). Germline trimming cut 5 bases from V and 1 base from J; bases unmatched to any gene: 11. The DNA of the CDR3 is TGTGCCACCAGCGAGGGAAGGACAGGGGGTTTATCCTACAATGAGCAGTTCTTC. Its translation is CATSEGRTGGLSYNEQFF.

The chain couples TRBV5-6 to TRBJ1-4; D ambiguous. The CDR3 runs 16 residues. V lost 0 bases, J lost 3 bases, and 12 bases lay in between. The germline V gene has CDR1 SGHDT and CDR2 YYEEEE. CDR3 in DNA: TGTGCCAGCAGCTTGGGCCTGGCAGGAGCTAATGAAAAACTGTTTTTT. Translating gives CASSLGLAGANEKLFF.

This sequence joins TRBV28 and TRBJ1-3; D is ambiguous. CDR3 length: 15 amino acids. The ends were cut back, 8 bases at V and 0 bases at J, with 14 bases in the middle. Per germline, CDR1 MDHEN and CDR2 SYDVKM. The CDR3 DNA follows: TGTGCCAGCGGCCCCCGGCGGAGCTCTGGAAACACCATATATTTT. It encodes CASGPRRSSGNTIYF.

This chain links TRBV11-2 with TRBJ1-3, with TRBD1 as a possible D gene (5 bases). This CDR3 is built from 16 residues. V was trimmed by 5 bases and J by 1 base, leaving 15 bases between them. CDR1 and CDR2 (germline): SGHAT, FQNNGV. The CDR3 coding sequence is TGTGCCAGCAGCACAAACCCAGGGCTATCTGGAAACACCATATATTTT. It encodes CASSTNPGLSGNTIYF.

The rearrangement joins TRBV6-2 or TRBV6-3 to TRBJ2-7; 9 bases fit TRBD2. This CDR3 contains 14 residues. The J segment lost 3 bases and the V segment lost 4 bases, leaving 4 bases of the junction unmatched. The germline CDR1 and CDR2 sequences are MNHEY and SVGEGT. The DNA of the CDR3 is TGTGCCAGCAGTTCGACTAGCGGCCTCTACGAGCAGTACTTC. It translates to CASSSTSGLYEQYF.

The chain uses TRBV6-1 and TRBJ1-6; 7 bases map to TRBD1. The CDR3 has 17 amino acids. CDR1 MNHNS and CDR2 SASEGT come from the germline V gene. V was pared by 4 bases and J by 3 bases, with 9 bases of the junction left unmatched. The CDR3 DNA reads TGTGCCAGCAGTGGTATACTGGGACAGAACTATAATTCACCCCTCCACTTT. It translates to CASSGILGQNYNSPLHF.

This rearrangement joins TRBV4-1 to TRBJ1-1; D gene unclear. Germline V gene data show CDR1 as MGHRA and CDR2 as YSYEKL. The CDR3 sequence is 16 residues long. Trimming removed 4 bases at V and 11 bases at J, with 26 bases between. The CDR3 bases are TGCGCCAGCAGCCCCCATGGACTACTTATCCCTACGAGGGCTTTCTTT. This translates into CASSPHGLLIPTRAFF.

The genes are TRBV19 and TRBJ1-4, with D perhaps matching TRBD1 (5 bases). Per germline, CDR1 LNHDA and CDR2 SQIVND (reference sequence). Trimming removed 4 bases at V and 12 bases at J, with 18 bases between. This CDR3 contains 14 residues. This CDR3 is CASSTGTNLDQLFF. The CDR3 nucleotides read TGTGCCAGTAGTACCGGGACCAACCTCGATCAACTGTTTTTT.

The chain recombines TRBV15 with TRBJ1-6; TRBD1 matches 7 bases. Germline values: CDR1 LNHNV, CDR2 YYDKDF (reference sequence). This CDR3 has 17 residues. With V trimmed by 2 bases and J by 5 bases, 9 bases remained unmatched. The chain's CDR3 is CATSRRDSGFDNSPLHF. In nucleotides, the CDR3 is TGTGCCACCAGCAGACGGGACAGCGGTTTTGATAATTCACCCCTCCACTTT.

In DNA, the CDR3 is TGTGCCAGTAGTATAGACGGGGGGAATGAGCAGTTCTTC. Translation: CASSIDGGNEQFF. V gene TRBV19 combines with J gene TRBJ2-1; TRBD2 agrees at 7 bases. Germline V gives CDR1 LNHDA, CDR2 SQIVND (reference sequence). With V trimmed by 0 bases and J by 7 bases, 0 bases remained unmatched. The CDR3 covers 13 residues.